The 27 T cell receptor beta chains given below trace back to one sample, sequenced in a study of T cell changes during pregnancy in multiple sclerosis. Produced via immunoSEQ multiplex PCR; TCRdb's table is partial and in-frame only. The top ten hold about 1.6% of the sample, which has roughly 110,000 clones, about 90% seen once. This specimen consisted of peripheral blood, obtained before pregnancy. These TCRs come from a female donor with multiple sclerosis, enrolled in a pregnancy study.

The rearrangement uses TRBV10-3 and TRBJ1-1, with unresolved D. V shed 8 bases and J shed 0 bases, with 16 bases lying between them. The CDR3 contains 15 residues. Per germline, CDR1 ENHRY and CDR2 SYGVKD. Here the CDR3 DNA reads TGTGCCATCCTGGCGGCTGAGACGATGAACACTGAAGCTTTCTTT. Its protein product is CAILAAETMNTEAFF.

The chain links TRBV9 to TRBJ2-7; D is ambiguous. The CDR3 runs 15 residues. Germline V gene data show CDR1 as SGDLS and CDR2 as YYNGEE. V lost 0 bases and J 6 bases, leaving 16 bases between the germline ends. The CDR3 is CASSVASWPLLEQYF. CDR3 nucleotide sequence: TGTGCCAGCAGCGTAGCTAGTTGGCCGTTACTCGAGCAGTACTTC.

CDR3 protein: CASSPRRDSTGELFF. DNA for the CDR3: TGTGCCAGCTCACCACGCCGGGACAGCACCGGGGAGCTGTTTTTT. The rearrangement joins TRBV18 to TRBJ2-2, with 7 bases that match TRBD1. The CDR3 totals 15 residues. J gave up 4 bases and V 1 base, and 3 bases lay outside the gene matches. From germline, CDR1 is KGHSH and CDR2 LQKENI.

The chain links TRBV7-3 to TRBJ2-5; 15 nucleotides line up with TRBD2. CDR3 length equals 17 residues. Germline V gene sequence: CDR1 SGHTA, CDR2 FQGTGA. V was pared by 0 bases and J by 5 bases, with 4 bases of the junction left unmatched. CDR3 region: CASSLTGLAGGVETQYF. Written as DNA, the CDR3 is TGTGCCAGCAGCTTAACAGGACTAGCGGGAGGGGTGGAGACCCAGTACTTC.

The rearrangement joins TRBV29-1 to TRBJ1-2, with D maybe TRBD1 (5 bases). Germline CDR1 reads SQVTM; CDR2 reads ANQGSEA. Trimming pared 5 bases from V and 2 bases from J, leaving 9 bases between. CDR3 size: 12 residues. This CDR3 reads CSVPGKNYGYTF. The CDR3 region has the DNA TGCAGCGTTCCAGGGAAAAACTATGGCTACACCTTC.

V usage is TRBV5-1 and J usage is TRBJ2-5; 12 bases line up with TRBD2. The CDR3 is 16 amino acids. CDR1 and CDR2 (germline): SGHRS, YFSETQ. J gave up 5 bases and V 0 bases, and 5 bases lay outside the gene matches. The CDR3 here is CASSLASGGARETQYF. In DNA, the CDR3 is TGCGCCAGCAGCTTGGCTAGCGGGGGGGCCCGGGAGACCCAGTACTTC.

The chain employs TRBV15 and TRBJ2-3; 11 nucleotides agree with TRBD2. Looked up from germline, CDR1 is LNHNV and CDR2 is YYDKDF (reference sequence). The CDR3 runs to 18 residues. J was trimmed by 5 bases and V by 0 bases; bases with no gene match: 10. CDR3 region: CATSRDGRTGTSGDTQYF. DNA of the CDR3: TGTGCCACCAGCAGAGATGGTAGGACCGGGACTAGCGGAGATACGCAGTATTTT.

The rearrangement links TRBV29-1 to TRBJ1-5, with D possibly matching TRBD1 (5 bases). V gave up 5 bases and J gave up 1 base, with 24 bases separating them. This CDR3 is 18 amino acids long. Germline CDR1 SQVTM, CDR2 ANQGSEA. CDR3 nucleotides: TGCAGCGTTCTTTCCCTTCCAGATCGGGGGATGAGCAATCAGCCCCAGCATTTT. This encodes CSVLSLPDRGMSNQPQHF.

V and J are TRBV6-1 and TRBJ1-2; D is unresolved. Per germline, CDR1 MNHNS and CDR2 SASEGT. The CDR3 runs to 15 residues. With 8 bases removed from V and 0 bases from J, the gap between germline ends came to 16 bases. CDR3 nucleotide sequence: TGTGCCAGCTCCAACGTCGGAGAAGCTAACTATGGCTACACCTTC. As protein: CASSNVGEANYGYTF.

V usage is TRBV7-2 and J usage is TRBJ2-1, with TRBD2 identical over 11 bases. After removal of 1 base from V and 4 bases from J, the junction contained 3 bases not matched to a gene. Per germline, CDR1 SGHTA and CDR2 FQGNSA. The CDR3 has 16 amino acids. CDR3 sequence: CASSLVAGGLYNEQFF. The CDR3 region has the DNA TGTGCCAGCAGCTTAGTAGCGGGAGGGTTATACAATGAGCAGTTCTTC.

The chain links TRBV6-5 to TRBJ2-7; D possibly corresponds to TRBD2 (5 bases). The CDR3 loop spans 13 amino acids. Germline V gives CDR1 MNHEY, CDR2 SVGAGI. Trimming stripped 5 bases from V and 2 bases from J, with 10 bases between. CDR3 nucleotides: TGTGCCAGCAGTAGGACTGGGGCCTACGAGCAGTACTTC. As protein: CASSRTGAYEQYF.

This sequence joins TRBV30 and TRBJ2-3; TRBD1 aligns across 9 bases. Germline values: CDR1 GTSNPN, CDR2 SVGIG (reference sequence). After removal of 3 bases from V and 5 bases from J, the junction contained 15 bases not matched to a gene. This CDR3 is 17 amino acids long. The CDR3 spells CAWSDPLNRGLKDTQYF. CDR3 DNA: TGTGCCTGGAGCGATCCCCTAAACAGGGGGCTGAAAGATACGCAGTATTTT.

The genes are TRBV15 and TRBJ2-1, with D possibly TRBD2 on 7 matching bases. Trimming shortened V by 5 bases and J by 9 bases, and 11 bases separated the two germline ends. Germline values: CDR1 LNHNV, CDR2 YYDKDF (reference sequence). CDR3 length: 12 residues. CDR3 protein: CATSGGGGEQFF. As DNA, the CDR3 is TGTGCCACCAGCGGGGGAGGGGGTGAGCAGTTCTTC.

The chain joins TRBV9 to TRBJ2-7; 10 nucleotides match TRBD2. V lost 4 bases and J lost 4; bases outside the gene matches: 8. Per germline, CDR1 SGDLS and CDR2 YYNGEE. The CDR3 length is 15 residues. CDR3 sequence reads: CASSPQAGGLYEQYF. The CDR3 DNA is TGTGCCAGCAGCCCCCAAGCGGGGGGGCTTTACGAGCAGTACTTC.

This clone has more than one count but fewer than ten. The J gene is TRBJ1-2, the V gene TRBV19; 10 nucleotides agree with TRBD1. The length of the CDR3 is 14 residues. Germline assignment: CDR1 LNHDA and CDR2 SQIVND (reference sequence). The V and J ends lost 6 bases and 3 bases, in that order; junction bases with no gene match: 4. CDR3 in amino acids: CASRAGTGDYGYTF. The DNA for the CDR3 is TGTGCCAGTAGGGCCGGGACAGGGGACTATGGCTACACCTTC.

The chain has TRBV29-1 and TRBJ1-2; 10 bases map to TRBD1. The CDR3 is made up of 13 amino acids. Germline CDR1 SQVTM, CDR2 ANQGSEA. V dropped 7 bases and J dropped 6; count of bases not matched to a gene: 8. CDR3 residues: CSASGTGANGYTF. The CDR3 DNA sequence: TGCAGCGCGTCAGGGACAGGGGCGAATGGCTACACCTTC.

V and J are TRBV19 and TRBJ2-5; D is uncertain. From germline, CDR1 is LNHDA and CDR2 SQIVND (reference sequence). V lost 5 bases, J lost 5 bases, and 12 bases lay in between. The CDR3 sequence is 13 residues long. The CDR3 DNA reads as TGTGCCAGTAGTTATGAACCGGGTGAGACCCAGTACTTC. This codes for CASSYEPGETQYF.

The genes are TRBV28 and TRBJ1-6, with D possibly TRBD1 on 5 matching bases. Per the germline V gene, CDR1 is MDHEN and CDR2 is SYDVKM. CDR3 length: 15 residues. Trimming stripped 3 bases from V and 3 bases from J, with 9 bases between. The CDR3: CASSFGQGYNSPLHF. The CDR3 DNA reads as TGTGCCAGCAGTTTCGGGCAGGGCTATAATTCACCCCTCCACTTT.

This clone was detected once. DNA of the CDR3: TGTGCCAGCAGCTTTCAGGGAACTGCGGGCAATCAGCCCCAGCATTTT. Its translation: CASSFQGTAGNQPQHF. The chain combines TRBV7-8 with TRBJ1-5; D is possibly TRBD1 (5 bases). The CDR3 is made up of 16 amino acids. Looked up from germline, CDR1 is SGHVS and CDR2 is FQNEAQ. V shed 3 bases and J shed 2 bases, with 14 bases lying between them.

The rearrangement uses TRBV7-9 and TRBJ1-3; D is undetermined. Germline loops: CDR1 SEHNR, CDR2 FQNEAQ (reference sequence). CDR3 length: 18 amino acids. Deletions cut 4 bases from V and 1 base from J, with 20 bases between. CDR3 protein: CASSSSPRERESGNTIYF. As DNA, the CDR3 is TGTGCCAGCAGCTCCTCGCCCCGGGAACGGGAATCTGGAAACACCATATATTTT.

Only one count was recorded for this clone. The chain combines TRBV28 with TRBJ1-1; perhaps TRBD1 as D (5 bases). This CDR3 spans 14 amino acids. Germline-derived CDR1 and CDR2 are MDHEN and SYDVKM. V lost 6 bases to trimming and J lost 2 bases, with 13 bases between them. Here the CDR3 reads CASRPRGGNTEAFF. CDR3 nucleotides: TGTGCCAGCAGGCCTCGGGGGGGAAACACTGAAGCTTTCTTT.

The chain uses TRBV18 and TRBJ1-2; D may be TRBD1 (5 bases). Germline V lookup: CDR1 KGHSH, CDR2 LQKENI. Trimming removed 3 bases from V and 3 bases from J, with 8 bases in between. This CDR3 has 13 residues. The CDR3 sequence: CASSPGGDYGYTF. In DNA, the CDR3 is TGTGCCAGCTCACCGGGGGGGGACTATGGCTACACCTTC.

CDR3 amino acids: CASSIEQGWQLETQYF. The CDR3 coding sequence is TGTGCCAGTAGTATCGAACAGGGGTGGCAGTTAGAGACCCAGTACTTC. This chain links TRBV19 with TRBJ2-5; 7 nucleotides line up with TRBD1. CDR3 length equals 16 residues. V lost 3 bases, J lost 4 bases, and 11 bases stayed unmatched. The V gene's germline CDR1 is LNHDA and CDR2 SQIVND (reference sequence).

The CDR3 DNA sequence: TGTGCCAGCAGCGTCCTTAGCGGGAGTTGGTACACAGATACGCAGTATTTT. Protein sequence: CASSVLSGSWYTDTQYF. This chain joins TRBV9 and TRBJ2-3, with 9 bases matching TRBD2. The junction had 9 bases not matched to a gene; V was cut back by 2 bases and J by 2 bases. CDR1 SGDLS and CDR2 YYNGEE come from the germline V gene. The CDR3 is made up of 17 amino acids.

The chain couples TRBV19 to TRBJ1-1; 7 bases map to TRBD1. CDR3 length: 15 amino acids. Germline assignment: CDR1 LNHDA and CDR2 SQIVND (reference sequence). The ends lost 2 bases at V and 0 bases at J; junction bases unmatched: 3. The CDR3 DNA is TGTGCCAGTAGTATATTGACAGGGATGAACACTGAAGCTTTCTTT. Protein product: CASSILTGMNTEAFF. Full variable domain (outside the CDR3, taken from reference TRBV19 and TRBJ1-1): DGGITQSPKYLFRKEGQNVTLSCEQNLNHDAMYWYRQDPGQGLRLIYYSQIVNDFQKGDIAEGYSVSREKKESFPLTVTSAQKNPTAFYLCASSILTGMNTEAFFGQGTRLTVV.

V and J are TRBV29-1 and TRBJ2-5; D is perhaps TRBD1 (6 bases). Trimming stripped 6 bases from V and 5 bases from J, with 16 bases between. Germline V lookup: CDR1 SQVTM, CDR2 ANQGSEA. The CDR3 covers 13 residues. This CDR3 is CSVGNRVEETQYF. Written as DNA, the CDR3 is TGCAGCGTGGGTAACAGGGTAGAGGAGACCCAGTACTTC.

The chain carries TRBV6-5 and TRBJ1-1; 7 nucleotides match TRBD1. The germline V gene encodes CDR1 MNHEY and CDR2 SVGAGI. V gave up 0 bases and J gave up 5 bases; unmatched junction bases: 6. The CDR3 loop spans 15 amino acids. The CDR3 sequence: CASSYSRGLRTEAFF. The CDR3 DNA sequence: TGTGCCAGCAGTTACTCGAGGGGGCTGAGAACTGAAGCTTTCTTT.